This TCR beta chain stems from a study of CD8 T cells in ankylosing spondylitis. The CDR3 sequence is 13 residues long. The authors made TCR beta libraries by quantitative 5'-RACE with molecular barcodes. TCRdb re-called the 5' RACE reads through MiXCR, storing one row per CDR3 protein. The top ten hold over 0.55% of the sample, which has some 250,000 distinct CDR3 sequences, 20% to 30% seen once. What was sequenced was blood, either unsorted or a sorted T cell fraction (not recorded which). This TCR was sampled from a male donor with ankylosing spondylitis or in good health (not recorded which). The rearrangement links TRBV21-1 to TRBJ2-5; no DNA check was done on the table's D call, TRBD1. TRBV21-1 is an annotated pseudogene. The CDR3, as DNA: TGTGCCAGCAGCAAATGTATCGTAGTGGGGGGGTACTTC. Translation: CASSKCIVVGGYF.